The text below deals with one TCR beta chain. Participants' reported clinical history set cohort assignment. The sample comes from a study of blood T cell repertoires in COVID-19. Study background: There were acute and convalescent COVID-19 samples, and they came from the United States, Italy and Spain. Sample material is recorded as cDNA or gDNA derived from T cells, B-cell-depleted T cells, or PBMCs.

Sequencing was performed with immunoSEQ multiplex PCR; in TCRdb, only in-frame clones are kept and a portion is missing. The table shows 200,000 to 250,000 clones, with about 90% occurring only once. Germline CDR1 is LNHDA and CDR2 is SQIVND (reference sequence). CDR3 length equals 15 residues. V was cut by 1 base and J by 5 bases, with 12 bases left in between. The sequence came from a woman aged 50 to 60 in a cohort exposed to, infected with or recovered from COVID-19 (not recorded which). The sequenced sample was PBMCs or T cells enriched from blood (not recorded which). The chain employs TRBV19 and TRBJ2-1, with D perhaps matching TRBD2 (5 bases). CDR3 nucleotide sequence: TGTGCCAGTAGTATAGGACGGGGTTCCCACAATGAGCAGTTCTTC. Translated, it gives CASSIGRGSHNEQFF.